This passage covers 25 T cell receptor beta chains from one sample sequenced in a study of T cell changes during pregnancy in multiple sclerosis. Sequencing used immunoSEQ multiplex PCR; TCRdb keeps in-frame clones, though not all of them. Among 45,000 or so clones, 91% were seen once, and the ten largest hold approximately 9%. The starting material was CD8+ T cells from peripheral blood mononuclear cells, obtained after pregnancy. The source is a female donor with multiple sclerosis, enrolled in a pregnancy study.

The chain links TRBV5-1 to TRBJ2-1; 15 nucleotides agree with TRBD2. The V gene end was trimmed by 1 base and the J gene end by 9 bases; junction bases not matched to a gene: 5. CDR1 is SGHRS, CDR2 YFSETQ, per germline. The length of the CDR3 is 16 residues. DNA of the CDR3: TGCGCCAGCAGCTTGTGGACTAGCGGGAGGGGGGGTGAGCAGTTCTTC. Encoded protein: CASSLWTSGRGGEQFF. Full variable domain (rest looked up from reference TRBV5-1 and TRBJ2-1): KAGVTQTPRYLIKTRGQQVTLSCSPISGHRSVSWYQQTPGQGLQFLFEYFSETQRNKGNFPGRFSGRQFSNSRSEMNVSTLELGDSALYLCASSLWTSGRGGEQFFGPGTRLTVL.

The chain couples TRBV2 to TRBJ2-7; no clear D. The CDR3 totals 15 residues. Germline V gives CDR1 SNHLY, CDR2 FYNNEI. The V gene lost 6 bases and the J gene lost 0 bases, with 15 bases spanning the gap. CDR3: CASSISQSYSYEQYF. DNA of the CDR3: TGTGCCAGCAGCATAAGTCAATCCTACTCCTACGAGCAGTACTTC.

DNA for the CDR3: TGTGCCAGTAGTACGAGGACAGGGCCGTCCTACGAGCAGTACTTC. Residues: CASSTRTGPSYEQYF. This chain uses TRBV19 with TRBJ2-7; 8 bases align to TRBD1. V lost 4 bases, J lost 1 base, and 6 bases stayed unmatched. CDR3 length: 15 residues. The germline V gene encodes CDR1 LNHDA and CDR2 SQIVND (reference sequence).

The V and J genes are TRBV5-6 and TRBJ2-7, with TRBD2 identical over 11 bases. Germline V gene data show CDR1 as SGHDT and CDR2 as YYEEEE. The J segment lost 2 bases and the V segment lost 5 bases, leaving 18 bases of the junction unmatched. This CDR3 contains 19 residues. CDR3 coding DNA: TGTGCCAGCAGTCCGAGAAGGTTGATAGCGGGGGGGAAGGCCTACGAGCAGTACTTC. Protein: CASSPRRLIAGGKAYEQYF.

The chain combines TRBV11-2 with TRBJ2-3; the D gene is possibly TRBD2 (7 bases). The CDR3 spans 16 residues. V shed 7 bases and J shed 5 bases, with 22 bases lying between them. Germline assignment: CDR1 SGHAT and CDR2 FQNNGV. The CDR3 sequence is CASTSPGGPAQDTQYF. CDR3 DNA sequence: TGTGCCAGCACTTCCCCCGGGGGGCCCGCACAAGATACGCAGTATTTT.

The CDR3 nucleotides read TGTGCCAGCAGTGAAGGCCGGAGCCTCACAGATACGCAGTATTTT. Encoded protein: CASSEGRSLTDTQYF. This rearrangement joins TRBV2 to TRBJ2-3; D not certain. Germline V CDR1 and CDR2: SNHLY, FYNNEI. This CDR3 is built from 15 residues. V was cut by 1 base and J by 2 bases, with 10 bases left in between.

The chain carries TRBV13 and TRBJ1-1, with D possibly TRBD1 on 6 matching bases. Trimming stripped 0 bases from V and 6 bases from J, with 17 bases between. CDR1 is PRHDT, CDR2 FYEKMQ, per germline (reference sequence). The CDR3 has 16 amino acids. The CDR3 sequence: CASSLGFSQGRSEAFF. The CDR3 coding sequence is TGTGCCAGCAGCTTAGGATTTTCACAGGGAAGGTCTGAAGCTTTCTTT.

The V gene is TRBV19, the J gene TRBJ2-1; a weak D match, TRBD2 (6 bases). V gave up 6 bases and J gave up 5 bases, with 14 bases separating them. CDR3 length: 14 amino acids. Germline V gene sequence: CDR1 LNHDA, CDR2 SQIVND (reference sequence). The CDR3 spells CASRTPGTHNEQFF. The CDR3 region has the DNA TGTGCCAGTAGAACCCCCGGGACTCACAATGAGCAGTTCTTC.

The V and J genes are TRBV4-3 and TRBJ1-1; 7 bases are shared with TRBD1. Germline V gene sequence: CDR1 LGHNA, CDR2 YSLEER. The V gene end was trimmed by 4 bases and the J gene end by 2 bases; junction bases not matched to a gene: 7. This CDR3 is built from 15 residues. The CDR3 reads CASSPSGTANTEAFF. Here the CDR3 DNA reads TGCGCCAGCAGCCCGTCCGGGACAGCAAACACTGAAGCTTTCTTT.

The rearrangement links TRBV5-5 to TRBJ1-3, with 10 bases identical to TRBD1. V lost 4 bases and J lost 0; bases outside the gene matches: 4. This CDR3 is 16 amino acids long. Germline V CDR1 and CDR2: SGHKS, YYEKEE (reference sequence). DNA for the CDR3: TGTGCCAGCAGCAAGTGGGACAGGGGCTCTGGAAACACCATATATTTT. It translates to CASSKWDRGSGNTIYF.

The chain has TRBV4-1 and TRBJ1-3, with TRBD1 as a possible D gene (6 bases). The CDR3 is 20 amino acids. V lost 0 bases and J 0 bases, leaving 21 bases between the germline ends. CDR1 is MGHRA, CDR2 YSYEKL, per germline. Here the CDR3 DNA reads TGCGCCAGCAGCCAAGAGATACAGGGTAGGTCCTCTCTCTCTGGAAACACCATATATTTT. It is translated as CASSQEIQGRSSLSGNTIYF.

This rearrangement joins TRBV7-9 to TRBJ2-1; D may be TRBD2 (5 bases). The ends were cut back, 6 bases at V and 6 bases at J, with 21 bases in the middle. Germline CDR1 is SEHNR and CDR2 is FQNEAQ (reference sequence). The CDR3 loop spans 16 amino acids. CDR3 coding DNA: TGTGCCAGCAGACCCCGTACGACGGAGGAGTCCAATGAGCAGTTCTTC. Its protein product is CASRPRTTEESNEQFF. Drawing the rest from reference TRBV7-9 and TRBJ2-1, the complete variable domain is DTGVSQNPRHKITKRGQNVTFRCDPISEHNRLYWYRQTLGQGPEFLTYFQNEAQLEKSRLLSDRFSAERPKGSFSTLEIQRTEQGDSAMYLCASRPRTTEESNEQFFGPGTRLTVL.

V gene TRBV19 combines with J gene TRBJ2-7, with a weak D call TRBD1 (5 bases). Trimming stripped 3 bases from V and 2 bases from J, with 14 bases between. Germline lookup yields CDR1 LNHDA and CDR2 SQIVND (reference sequence). The CDR3 consists of 15 residues. CDR3 residues: CASSMVWGTAYEQYF. The CDR3 nucleotides are TGTGCCAGTAGTATGGTCTGGGGCACTGCCTACGAGCAGTACTTC.

The chain links TRBV4-2 to TRBJ2-5, with 12 bases identical to TRBD2. Losses at the gene ends were 4 bases for V and 2 bases for J; bases not matched to a gene: 17. Germline V lookup: CDR1 LGHNA, CDR2 YNFKEQ. The CDR3 loop spans 20 amino acids. The CDR3 protein is CASSPIVGASGGGSQETQYF. CDR3 nucleotide sequence: TGTGCCAGCAGCCCCATAGTTGGGGCTAGCGGGGGGGGTTCTCAAGAGACCCAGTACTTC.

V is TRBV11-2 and J is TRBJ2-7, with TRBD2 matching over 10 bases. Per the germline V gene, CDR1 is SGHAT and CDR2 is FQNNGV. CDR3 length equals 15 residues. The J segment lost 7 bases and the V segment lost 1 base, leaving 7 bases of the junction unmatched. The CDR3 region has the DNA TGTGCCAGCAGCTTAGTTCTAGCGGGGGCGGGGGAGCAGTACTTC. This translates into CASSLVLAGAGEQYF.

The rearrangement links TRBV9 to TRBJ1-1, with D unresolved. Trimming took 5 bases from V and 3 from J, leaving 14 bases between them. This CDR3 spans 14 amino acids. Germline loops: CDR1 SGDLS, CDR2 YYNGEE. This chain's CDR3 is CASSLEGTHTEAFF. CDR3 in DNA: TGTGCCAGCAGTCTAGAGGGCACCCACACTGAAGCTTTCTTT.

The chain links TRBV6-1 to TRBJ1-1; 7 bases align to TRBD1. The CDR3 contains 15 residues. The ends lost 5 bases at V and 4 bases at J; junction bases unmatched: 10. Germline V gives CDR1 MNHNS, CDR2 SASEGT. The CDR3 reads CASSSTGLGATEAFF. DNA for the CDR3: TGTGCCAGCAGTTCGACAGGGCTTGGTGCCACTGAAGCTTTCTTT.

The rearrangement links TRBV7-9 to TRBJ2-1; 9 positions agree with TRBD1. From germline, CDR1 is SEHNR and CDR2 FQNEAQ (reference sequence). The CDR3 spans 14 residues. V lost 1 base and J lost 8; bases outside the gene matches: 3. The CDR3 nucleotides read TGTGCCAGCAGCTTAGATGACAGGGGGGATGAGCAGTTCTTC. It codes for CASSLDDRGDEQFF.

The chain is built from TRBV27 and TRBJ1-1; D perhaps matches TRBD1 (5 bases). Trimming pared 6 bases from V and 0 bases from J, leaving 8 bases between. The germline V gene encodes CDR1 MNHEY and CDR2 SMNVEV (reference sequence). The CDR3 covers 13 residues. In nucleotides, the CDR3 is TGTGCCAGCAGCCCGACAGTGAACACTGAAGCTTTCTTT. Translating gives CASSPTVNTEAFF.

The chain recombines TRBV9 with TRBJ1-1, with TRBD1 matching over 8 bases. Unmatched junction bases numbered 4, after V lost 0 bases and J lost 0 bases. CDR3 length equals 16 residues. The germline CDR1 and CDR2 sequences are SGDLS and YYNGEE. For the CDR3, the DNA is TGTGCCAGCAGCGTAGGTACAGGGGGATTGAACACTGAAGCTTTCTTT. Protein: CASSVGTGGLNTEAFF. Drawing the rest from reference TRBV9 and TRBJ1-1, the complete variable domain is DSGVTQTPKHLITATGQRVTLRCSPRSGDLSVYWYQQSLDQGLQFLIQYYNGEERAKGNILERFSAQQFPDLHSELNLSSLELGDSALYFCASSVGTGGLNTEAFFGQGTRLTVV.

The V call is TRBV19, the J call TRBJ1-5; 8 bases are shared with TRBD1. The germline V gene has CDR1 LNHDA and CDR2 SQIVND (reference sequence). V lost 7 bases and J lost 6; bases outside the gene matches: 11. The length of the CDR3 is 15 residues. The CDR3 DNA reads TGTGCCAGTAAGTACCGGCCGGGACAGGTTCAGCCCCAGCATTTT. This codes for CASKYRPGQVQPQHF.

This chain joins TRBV11-1 and TRBJ1-5; D is unclear. V lost 4 bases to trimming and J lost 6 bases, with 13 bases between them. This CDR3 region has 14 residues. Germline CDR1 SGHAT, CDR2 FQDESV (reference sequence). In DNA, the CDR3 is TGTGCCAGCAGCTCACCAAGTCCGAGTCAGCCCCAGCATTTT. Translating gives CASSSPSPSQPQHF.

The chain links TRBV13 to TRBJ1-2; D is perhaps TRBD1 (6 bases). Trimming pared 5 bases from V and 6 bases from J, leaving 10 bases between. This CDR3 is built from 12 residues. In germline, CDR1 is PRHDT, CDR2 FYEKMQ (reference sequence). The CDR3 protein is CASSVSGDGYTF. The CDR3, as DNA: TGTGCCAGCAGCGTCTCAGGGGATGGCTACACCTTC.

The table lists this clone with a count of one. The rearrangement uses TRBV5-6 and TRBJ1-2; TRBD1 matches 8 bases. This CDR3 has 15 residues. Trimming at V came to 4 bases and at J to 7 bases, leaving 12 bases not matched to a gene. Germline V gives CDR1 SGHDT, CDR2 YYEEEE. The DNA for the CDR3 is TGTGCCAGCAGCCCACGGACAGGGCCTCGGGGTGGCTACACCTTC. Its translation is CASSPRTGPRGGYTF.

V and J are TRBV19 and TRBJ1-1; 7 positions match TRBD1. Per germline, CDR1 LNHDA and CDR2 SQIVND (reference sequence). The CDR3 spans 13 residues. Losses at the gene ends were 6 bases for V and 3 bases for J; bases not matched to a gene: 4. The CDR3 coding sequence is TGTGCCAGTAGGTCCAGGGGGGACACTGAAGCTTTCTTT. Translating gives CASRSRGDTEAFF.